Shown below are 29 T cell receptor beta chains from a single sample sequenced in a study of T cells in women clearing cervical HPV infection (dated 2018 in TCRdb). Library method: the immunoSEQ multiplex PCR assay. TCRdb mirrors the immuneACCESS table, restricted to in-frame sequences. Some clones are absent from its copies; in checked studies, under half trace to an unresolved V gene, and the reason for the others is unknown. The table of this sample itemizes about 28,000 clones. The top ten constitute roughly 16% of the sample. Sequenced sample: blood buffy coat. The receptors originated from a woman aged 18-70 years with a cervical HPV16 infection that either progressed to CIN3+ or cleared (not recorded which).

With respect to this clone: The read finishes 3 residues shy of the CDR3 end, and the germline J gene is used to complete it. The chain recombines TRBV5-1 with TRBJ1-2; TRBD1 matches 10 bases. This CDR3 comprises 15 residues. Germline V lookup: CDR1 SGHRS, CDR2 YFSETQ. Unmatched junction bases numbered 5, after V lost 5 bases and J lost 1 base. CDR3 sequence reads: CASRGQGTLNYGYTF. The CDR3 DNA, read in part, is TGCGCCAGCAGGGGACAGGGGACACTTAACTATGGC.

The CDR3 bases that were read are TGCAGCGTCGTTCAGGGTTCGGTTAACACTGAA. This gives the protein CSVVQGSVNTE. The whole CDR3 sequence is CSVVQGSVNTEAFF. This chain joins TRBV29-1 and TRBJ1-1, with D possibly TRBD1 on 5 matching bases. The CDR3 end is not reached by the read, which stops 3 residues before it; the germline J gene fills it in. This CDR3 is 14 amino acids long. Germline V gives CDR1 SQVTM, CDR2 ANQGSEA. Trimming left V 6 bases short and J 2 bases short, with 16 bases between.

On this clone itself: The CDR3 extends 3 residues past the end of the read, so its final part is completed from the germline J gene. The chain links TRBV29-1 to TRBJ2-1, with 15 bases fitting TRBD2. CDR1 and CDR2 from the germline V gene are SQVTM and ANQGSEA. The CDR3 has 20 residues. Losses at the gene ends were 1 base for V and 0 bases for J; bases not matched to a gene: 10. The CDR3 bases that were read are TGCAGCGTTGAAGGACAAGCCGGGACTAGCGGGAGGTCCTCCTACAATGAG. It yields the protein CSVEGQAGTSGRSSYNE. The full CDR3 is CSVEGQAGTSGRSSYNEQFF.

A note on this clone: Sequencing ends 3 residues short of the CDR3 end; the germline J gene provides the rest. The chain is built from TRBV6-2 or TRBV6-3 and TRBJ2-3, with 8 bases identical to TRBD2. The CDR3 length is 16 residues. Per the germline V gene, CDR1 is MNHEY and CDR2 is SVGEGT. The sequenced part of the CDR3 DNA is TGTGCCAGCAGCCTCCGACCGGGACTAGGGAAAGAGACG. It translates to CASSLRPGLGKET. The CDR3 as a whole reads CASSLRPGLGKETQYF.

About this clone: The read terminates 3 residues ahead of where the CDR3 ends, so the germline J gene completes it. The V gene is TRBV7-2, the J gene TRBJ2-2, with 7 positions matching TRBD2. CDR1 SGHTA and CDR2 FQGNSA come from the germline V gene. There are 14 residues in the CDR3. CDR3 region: CASSRNQGGSPLFF. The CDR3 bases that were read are TGTGCCAGCAGCCGCAATCAGGGAGGGTCACCG.

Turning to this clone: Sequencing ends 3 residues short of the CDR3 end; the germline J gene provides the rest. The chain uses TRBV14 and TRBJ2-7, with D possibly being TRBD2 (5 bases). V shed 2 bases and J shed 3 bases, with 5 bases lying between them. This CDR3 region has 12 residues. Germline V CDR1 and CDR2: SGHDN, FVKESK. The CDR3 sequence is CASSQSGYEQYF. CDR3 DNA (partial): TGTGCCAGCAGCCAAAGCGGCTACGAG.

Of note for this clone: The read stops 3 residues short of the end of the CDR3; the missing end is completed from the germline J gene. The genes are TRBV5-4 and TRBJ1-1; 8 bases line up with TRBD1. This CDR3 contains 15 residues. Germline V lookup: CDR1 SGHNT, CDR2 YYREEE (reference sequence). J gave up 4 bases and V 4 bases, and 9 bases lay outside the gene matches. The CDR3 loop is CASSQLGQGGTEAFF. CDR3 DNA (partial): TGTGCCAGCAGCCAACTAGGACAGGGAGGCACTGAA.

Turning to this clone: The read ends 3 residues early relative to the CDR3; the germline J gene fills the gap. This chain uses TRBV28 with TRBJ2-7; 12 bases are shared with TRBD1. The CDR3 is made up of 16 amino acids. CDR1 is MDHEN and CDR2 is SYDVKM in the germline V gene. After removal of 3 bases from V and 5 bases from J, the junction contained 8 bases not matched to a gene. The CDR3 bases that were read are TGTGCCAGCAGTTTGGGGGGAGGGACAGGGGGCCACGAG. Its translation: CASSLGGGTGGHE. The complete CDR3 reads CASSLGGGTGGHEQYF.

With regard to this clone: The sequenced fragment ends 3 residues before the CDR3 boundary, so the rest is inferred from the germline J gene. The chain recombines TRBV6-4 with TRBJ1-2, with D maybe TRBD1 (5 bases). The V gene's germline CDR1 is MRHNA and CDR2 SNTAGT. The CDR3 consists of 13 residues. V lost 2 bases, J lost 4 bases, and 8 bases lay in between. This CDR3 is CASSDKGSYGYTF. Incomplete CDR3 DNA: TGTGCCAGCAGTGACAAGGGGTCCTATGGC.

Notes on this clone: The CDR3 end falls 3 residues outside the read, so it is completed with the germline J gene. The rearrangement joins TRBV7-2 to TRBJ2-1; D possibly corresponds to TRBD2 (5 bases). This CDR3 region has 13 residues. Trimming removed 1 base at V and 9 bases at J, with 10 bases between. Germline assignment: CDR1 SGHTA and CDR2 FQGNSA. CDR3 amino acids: CASSLGYAGEQFF. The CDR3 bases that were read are TGTGCCAGCAGCTTAGGGTATGCGGGTGAG.

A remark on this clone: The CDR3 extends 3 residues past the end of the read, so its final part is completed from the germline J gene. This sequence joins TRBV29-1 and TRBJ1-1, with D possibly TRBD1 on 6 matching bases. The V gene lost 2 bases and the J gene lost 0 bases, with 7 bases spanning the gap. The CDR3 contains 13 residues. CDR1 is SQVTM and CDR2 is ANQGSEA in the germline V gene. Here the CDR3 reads CSVERTVNTEAFF. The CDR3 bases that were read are TGCAGCGTTGAAAGGACAGTGAACACTGAA.

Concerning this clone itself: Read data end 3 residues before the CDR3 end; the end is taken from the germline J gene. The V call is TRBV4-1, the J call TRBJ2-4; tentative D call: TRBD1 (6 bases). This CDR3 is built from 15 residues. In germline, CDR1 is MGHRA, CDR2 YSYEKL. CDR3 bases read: TGCGCCAGCAGCCCATTTGGACAGTCCCAAGAGACT. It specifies CASSPFGQSQET. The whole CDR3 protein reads CASSPFGQSQETQYF.

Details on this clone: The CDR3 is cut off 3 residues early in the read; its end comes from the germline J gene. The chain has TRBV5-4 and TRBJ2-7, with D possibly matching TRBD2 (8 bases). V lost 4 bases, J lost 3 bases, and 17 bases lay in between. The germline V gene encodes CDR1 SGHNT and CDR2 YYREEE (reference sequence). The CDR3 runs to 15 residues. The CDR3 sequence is CASSPQGGTSYEQYF. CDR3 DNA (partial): TGTGCCAGCAGCCCCCAGGGGGGGACTAGCTACGAG.

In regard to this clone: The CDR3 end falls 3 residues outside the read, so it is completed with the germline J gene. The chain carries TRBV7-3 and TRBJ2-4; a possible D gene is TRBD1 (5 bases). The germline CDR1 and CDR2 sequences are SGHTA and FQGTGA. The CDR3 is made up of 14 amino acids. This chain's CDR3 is CASSLDSANYGQYF. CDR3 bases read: TGTGCCAGCAGCTTAGACAGCGCTAACTATGGT.

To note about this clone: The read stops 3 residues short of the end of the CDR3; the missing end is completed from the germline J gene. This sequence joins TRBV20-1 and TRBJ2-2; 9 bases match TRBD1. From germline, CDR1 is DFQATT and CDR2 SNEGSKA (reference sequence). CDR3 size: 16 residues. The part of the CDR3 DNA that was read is TGCAGTGCTAGAACAGGACAGGGGAGGGTTAATTCACCG. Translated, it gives CSARTGQGRVNSP. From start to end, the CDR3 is CSARTGQGRVNSPLFF.

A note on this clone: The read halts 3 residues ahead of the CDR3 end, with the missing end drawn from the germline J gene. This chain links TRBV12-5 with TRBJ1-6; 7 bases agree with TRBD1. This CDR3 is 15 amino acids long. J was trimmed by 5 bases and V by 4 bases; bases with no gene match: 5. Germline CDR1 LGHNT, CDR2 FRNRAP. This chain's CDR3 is CASGSGTVDNSPLHF. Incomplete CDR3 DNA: TGTGCTAGTGGTTCCGGGACAGTCGATAATTCACCC. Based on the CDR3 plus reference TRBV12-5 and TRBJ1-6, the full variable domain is DARVTQTPRHKVTEMGQEVTMRCQPILGHNTVFWYRQTMMQGLELLAYFRNRAPLDDSGMPKDRFSAEMPDATLATLKIQPSEPRDSAVYFCASGSGTVDNSPLHFGNGTRLTVT.

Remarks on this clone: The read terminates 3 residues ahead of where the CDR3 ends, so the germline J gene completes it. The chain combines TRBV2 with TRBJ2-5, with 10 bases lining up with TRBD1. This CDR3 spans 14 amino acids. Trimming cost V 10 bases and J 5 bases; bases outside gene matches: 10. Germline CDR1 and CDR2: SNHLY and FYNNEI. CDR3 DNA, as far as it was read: TGTGCCATAACCCGGGGACAGGGGATCGAGACC. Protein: CAITRGQGIET. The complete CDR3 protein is CAITRGQGIETQYF.

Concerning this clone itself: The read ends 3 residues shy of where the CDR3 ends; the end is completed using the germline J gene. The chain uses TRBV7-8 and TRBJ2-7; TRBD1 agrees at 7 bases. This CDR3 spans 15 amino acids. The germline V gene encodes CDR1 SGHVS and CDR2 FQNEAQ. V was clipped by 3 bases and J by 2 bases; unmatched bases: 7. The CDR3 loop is CASSFRRDRPYEQYF. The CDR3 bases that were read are TGTGCCAGCAGCTTCCGTCGGGACAGACCCTACGAG.

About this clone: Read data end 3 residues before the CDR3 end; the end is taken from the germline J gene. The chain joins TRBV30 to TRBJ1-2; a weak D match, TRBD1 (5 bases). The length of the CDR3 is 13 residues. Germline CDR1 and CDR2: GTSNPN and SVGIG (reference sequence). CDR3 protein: CAWTGISRDTYTF. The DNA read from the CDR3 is TGTGCCTGGACAGGGATCTCCCGGGATACC. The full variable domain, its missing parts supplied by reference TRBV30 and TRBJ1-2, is SQTIHQWPATLVQPVGSPLSLECTVEGTSNPNLYWYRQAAGRGLQLLFYSVGIGQISSEVPQNLSASRPQDRQFILSSKKLLLSDSGFYLCAWTGISRDTYTFGSGTRLTVV.

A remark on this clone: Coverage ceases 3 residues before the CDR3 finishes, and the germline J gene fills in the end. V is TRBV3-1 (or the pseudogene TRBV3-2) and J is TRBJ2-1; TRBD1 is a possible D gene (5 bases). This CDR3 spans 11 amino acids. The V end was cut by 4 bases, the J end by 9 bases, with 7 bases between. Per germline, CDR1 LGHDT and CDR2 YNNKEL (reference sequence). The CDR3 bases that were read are TGTGCCAGCAGCCTTAGGGGTGAG. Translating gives CASSLRGE. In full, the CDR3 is CASSLRGEQFF.

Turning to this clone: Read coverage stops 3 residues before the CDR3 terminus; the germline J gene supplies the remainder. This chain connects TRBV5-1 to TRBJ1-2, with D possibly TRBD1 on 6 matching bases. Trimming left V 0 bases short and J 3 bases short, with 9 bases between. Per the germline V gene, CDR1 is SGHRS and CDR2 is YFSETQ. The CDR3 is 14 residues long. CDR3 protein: CASSLDRVYYGYTF. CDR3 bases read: TGCGCCAGCAGCTTGGACAGGGTTTACTATGGC.

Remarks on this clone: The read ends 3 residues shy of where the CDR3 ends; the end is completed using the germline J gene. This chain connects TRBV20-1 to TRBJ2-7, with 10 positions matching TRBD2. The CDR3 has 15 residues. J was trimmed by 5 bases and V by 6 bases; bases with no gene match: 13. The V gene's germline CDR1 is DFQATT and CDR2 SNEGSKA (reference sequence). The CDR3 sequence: CSAPDELAGSNEQYF. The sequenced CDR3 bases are TGCAGTGCCCCTGACGAACTAGCGGGATCTAACGAG.

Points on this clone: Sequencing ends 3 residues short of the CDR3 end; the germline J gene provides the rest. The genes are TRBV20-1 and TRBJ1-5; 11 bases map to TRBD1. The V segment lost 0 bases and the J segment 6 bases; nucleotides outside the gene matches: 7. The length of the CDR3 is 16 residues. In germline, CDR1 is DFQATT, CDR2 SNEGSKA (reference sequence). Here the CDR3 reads CSAREDGTGGSQPQHF. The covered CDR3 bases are TGCAGTGCTAGAGAAGACGGGACAGGGGGTAGTCAGCCC.

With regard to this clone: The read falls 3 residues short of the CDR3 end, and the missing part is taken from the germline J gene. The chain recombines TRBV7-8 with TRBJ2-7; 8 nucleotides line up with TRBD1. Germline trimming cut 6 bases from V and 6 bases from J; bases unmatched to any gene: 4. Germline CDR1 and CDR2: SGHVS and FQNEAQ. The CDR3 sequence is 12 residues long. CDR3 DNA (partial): TGTGCCAGCAGGTCAGGGGGCGGCGAG. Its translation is CASRSGGGE. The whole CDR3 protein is CASRSGGGEQYF.

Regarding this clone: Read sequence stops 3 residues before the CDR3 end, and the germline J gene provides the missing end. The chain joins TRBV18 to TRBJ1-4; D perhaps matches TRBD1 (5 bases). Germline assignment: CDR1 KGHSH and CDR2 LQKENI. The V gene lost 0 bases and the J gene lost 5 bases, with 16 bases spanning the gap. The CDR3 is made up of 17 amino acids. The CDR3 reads CASSPPGGFERNEKLFF. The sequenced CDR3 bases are TGTGCCAGCTCACCACCGGGGGGGTTTGAAAGAAATGAAAAA.

CDR3 region: CASSPSWGNQPQYF. The part of the CDR3 DNA that was read is TGTGCCAGCAGCCCCTCCTGGGGCAATCAGCCG. The V and J genes are TRBV7-8 and TRBJ2-3, with a weak D call TRBD1 (5 bases). Sequencing ends 3 residues short of the CDR3 end; the germline J gene provides the rest. Germline assignment: CDR1 SGHVS and CDR2 FQNEAQ. The CDR3 covers 14 residues.

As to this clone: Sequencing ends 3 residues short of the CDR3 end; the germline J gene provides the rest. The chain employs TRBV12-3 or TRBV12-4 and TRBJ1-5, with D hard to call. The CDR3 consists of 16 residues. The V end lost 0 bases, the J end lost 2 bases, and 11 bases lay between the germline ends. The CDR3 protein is CASSLAGRYGNQPQHF. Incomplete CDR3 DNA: TGTGCCAGCAGTTTAGCGGGCAGGTATGGCAATCAGCCC.

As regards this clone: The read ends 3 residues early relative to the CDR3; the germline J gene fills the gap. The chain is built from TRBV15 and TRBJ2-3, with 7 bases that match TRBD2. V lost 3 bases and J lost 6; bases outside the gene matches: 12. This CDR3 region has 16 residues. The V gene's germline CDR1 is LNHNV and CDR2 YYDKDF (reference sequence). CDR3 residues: CATSSLAEALGDTQYF. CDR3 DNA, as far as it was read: TGTGCCACCAGCAGTCTAGCGGAGGCTCTTGGGGATACG. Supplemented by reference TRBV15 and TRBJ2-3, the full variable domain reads DAMVIQNPRYQVTQFGKPVTLSCSQTLNHNVMYWYQQKSSQAPKLLFHYYDKDFNNEADTPDNFQSRRPNTSFCFLDIRSPGLGDTAMYLCATSSLAEALGDTQYFGPGTRLTVL.

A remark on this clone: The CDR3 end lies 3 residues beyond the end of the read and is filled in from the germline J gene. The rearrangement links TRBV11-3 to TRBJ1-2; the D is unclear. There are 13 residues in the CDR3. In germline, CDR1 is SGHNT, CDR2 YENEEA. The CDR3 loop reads CASSLDRKGGYTF. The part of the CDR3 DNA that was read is TGTGCCAGCAGCTTAGACAGGAAAGGGGGC. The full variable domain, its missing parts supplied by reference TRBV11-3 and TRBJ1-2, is EAGVVQSPRYKIIEKKQPVAFWCNPISGHNTLYWYLQNLGQGPELLIRYENEEAVDDSQLPKDRFSAERLKGVDSTLKIQPAELGDSAVYLCASSLDRKGGYTFGSGTRLTVV.